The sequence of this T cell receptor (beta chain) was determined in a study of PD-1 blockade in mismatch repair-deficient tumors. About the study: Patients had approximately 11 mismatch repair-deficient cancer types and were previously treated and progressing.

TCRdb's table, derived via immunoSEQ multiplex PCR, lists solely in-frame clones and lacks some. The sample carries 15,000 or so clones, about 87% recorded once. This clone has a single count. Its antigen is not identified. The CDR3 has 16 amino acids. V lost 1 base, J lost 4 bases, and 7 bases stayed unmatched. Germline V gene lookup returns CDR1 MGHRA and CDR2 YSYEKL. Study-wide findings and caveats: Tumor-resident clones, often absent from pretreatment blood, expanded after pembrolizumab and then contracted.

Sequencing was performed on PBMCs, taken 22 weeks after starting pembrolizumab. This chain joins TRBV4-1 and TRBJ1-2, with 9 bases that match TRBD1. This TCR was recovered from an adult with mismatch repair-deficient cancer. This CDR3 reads CASSQGGGTGSYGYTF. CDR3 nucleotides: TGCGCCAGCAGCCAAGGAGGGGGGACAGGGAGCTATGGCTACACCTTC.